The 24 T cell receptor beta chains presented below share a single source sample, sequenced in a study of cytomegalovirus exposure and HLA in healthy donors. Primers: 60 Vbeta forward and 13 Jbeta reverse. Using immunoSEQ multiplex PCR, the repertoire was profiled, and TCRdb retains in-frame clones only, with some absent. The table has over 85,000 clones, about 69% seen once. Material for sequencing was PBMCs. All receptors come from a human donor in good health.

This clone was observed once. An end of the junction does not agree with germline; a read error may underlie this. The identical CDR3 is also encoded by other nucleotide sequences in the sample. The chain is built from TRBV19 and TRBJ2-2; 7 bases fit TRBD1. The CDR3 length is 14 residues. Germline-derived CDR1 and CDR2 are LNHDA and SQIVND (reference sequence). DNA for the CDR3: TGCGCCAGTAAGACAGGGACGGACACCGGGGAGCTGTTTTTT. It codes for CASKTGTDTGELFF.

This chain connects TRBV5-4 to TRBJ2-1, with TRBD2 matching 8 bases. The CDR3 runs to 16 residues. Germline loops: CDR1 SGHNT, CDR2 YYREEE (reference sequence). The V and J ends lost 3 bases and 3 bases, in that order; junction bases with no gene match: 8. CDR3: CASSSGTRGFYNEQFF. The CDR3 bases are TGTGCCAGCAGCTCCGGGACTAGAGGTTTCTACAATGAGCAGTTCTTC.

The V call is TRBV5-1, the J call TRBJ1-1; D gene unclear. V dropped 5 bases and J dropped 1 base, with 12 bases sitting between them. The CDR3 extends over 14 amino acids. Germline loops: CDR1 SGHRS, CDR2 YFSETQ. The CDR3 loop reads CASSWEAQNTEAFF. The CDR3 nucleotides read TGCGCCAGCAGTTGGGAGGCGCAGAACACTGAAGCTTTCTTT.

This chain uses TRBV28 with TRBJ2-7, with TRBD1 as a possible D gene (7 bases). This CDR3 region has 16 residues. V lost 5 bases and J lost 3, with 20 bases in between. Germline values: CDR1 MDHEN, CDR2 SYDVKM. This CDR3 is CASSQRAGGSRYEQYF. In DNA form, the CDR3 reads TGTGCCAGCAGTCAACGAGCAGGGGGGAGTCGCTACGAGCAGTACTTC.

The rearrangement joins TRBV27 to TRBJ2-3, with a possible D match to TRBD2 (6 bases). This CDR3 spans 14 amino acids. Between the trimmed V and J ends, which lost 9 bases and 3 bases, there was a span of 16 bases. CDR1 and CDR2 (germline): MNHEY, SMNVEV (reference sequence). The DNA for the CDR3 is TGTGCCAGTACATCGGGACTCCTTACAGATACGCAGTATTTT. Translation: CASTSGLLTDTQYF.

This chain uses TRBV28 with TRBJ1-5; D may be TRBD1 (5 bases). The germline V gene has CDR1 MDHEN and CDR2 SYDVKM. The CDR3 runs to 15 residues. V dropped 2 bases and J dropped 6 bases, with 14 bases sitting between them. The CDR3 region is CASSLGGDGGQPQHF. In DNA, the CDR3 is TGTGCCAGCAGTTTAGGGGGGGACGGGGGTCAGCCCCAGCATTTT.

J is TRBJ2-7 and V is TRBV19; D may be TRBD1 (6 bases). Trimming took 5 bases from V and 5 from J, leaving 16 bases between them. The CDR3 contains 14 residues. Germline values: CDR1 LNHDA, CDR2 SQIVND (reference sequence). The CDR3 reads CASSQQGETDEQYF. CDR3 bases: TGTGCCAGTAGTCAACAGGGTGAGACGGACGAGCAGTACTTC.

The chain couples TRBV25-1 to TRBJ2-7; tentatively, D is TRBD2 (6 bases). Germline V gene lookup returns CDR1 MGHDK and CDR2 SYGVNS. Trimming took off 2 bases at V and 2 bases at J, with 16 bases between the two ends. There are 16 residues in the CDR3. CDR3 sequence: CASSERAGLATYEQYF. Here the CDR3 DNA reads TGTGCCAGCAGTGAAAGGGCGGGACTTGCCACCTACGAGCAGTACTTC.

This clone was found a few times. The chain joins TRBV5-6 to TRBJ2-5, with a tentative D call TRBD1 (6 bases). Trimming pared 0 bases from V and 7 bases from J, leaving 13 bases between. The CDR3 sequence is 14 residues long. Germline assignment: CDR1 SGHDT and CDR2 YYEEEE. The CDR3 reads CASSLAGGRSTQYF. The DNA of the CDR3 is TGTGCCAGCAGCTTGGCTGGGGGCCGTTCGACCCAGTACTTC.

The V call is TRBV6-5, the J call TRBJ2-7, with D possibly TRBD1 on 6 matching bases. Per the germline V gene, CDR1 is MNHEY and CDR2 is SVGAGI. Trimming removed 6 bases from V and 0 bases from J, with 12 bases in between. The CDR3 totals 14 residues. The CDR3 sequence is CASRLNRDSYEQYF. In nucleotides, the CDR3 is TGTGCCAGCAGATTAAACAGGGACTCCTACGAGCAGTACTTC.

This sequence joins TRBV6-5 and TRBJ1-2, with TRBD1 identical over 7 bases. CDR3 length: 13 amino acids. The V gene end was trimmed by 0 bases and the J gene end by 8 bases; junction bases not matched to a gene: 3. Germline-derived CDR1 and CDR2 are MNHEY and SVGAGI. The CDR3 coding sequence is TGTGCCAGCAGTTACTCACAGGGGTTGGGCTACACCTTC. Amino acid sequence: CASSYSQGLGYTF.

The V call is TRBV21-1, the J call TRBJ2-7; TRBD2 is taken as the D call from the table, unchecked against the DNA. TRBV21-1 is reported as a pseudogene. The CDR3 extends over 19 amino acids. The CDR3 bases are TGTGCCAGCAGCAAAGAGGTAGGTAGCGGAGGAAACTCCTCCTACGAGCAGTACTTC. Amino acids: CASSKEVGSGGNSSYEQYF.

CDR3 amino acids: CASSSRQTSAQETQYF. The CDR3 nucleotides are TGTGCCAGCAGCTCCCGCCAGACTAGCGCCCAAGAGACCCAGTACTTC. The chain has TRBV5-4 and TRBJ2-5, with 8 bases aligning to TRBD2. CDR1 SGHNT and CDR2 YYREEE come from the germline V gene (reference sequence). V lost 3 bases, J lost 1 base, and 8 bases stayed unmatched. There are 16 residues in the CDR3.

The chain uses TRBV19 and TRBJ1-2; D gene ambiguous. The V and J ends lost 3 bases and 7 bases respectively, with 12 bases between them. Germline CDR1 is LNHDA and CDR2 is SQIVND (reference sequence). The length of the CDR3 is 13 residues. The CDR3 spells CASSMAAGVGYTF. The CDR3 region has the DNA TGTGCCAGTAGTATGGCCGCGGGTGTTGGCTACACCTTC.

This rearrangement joins TRBV7-8 to TRBJ2-3; 8 bases agree with TRBD1. V lost 10 bases and J lost 2; bases outside the gene matches: 8. The CDR3 spans 14 residues. Germline CDR1 reads SGHVS; CDR2 reads FQNEAQ. The CDR3 coding sequence is TGTGCCACCCAGCAGGGGGCATACACAGATACGCAGTATTTT. Its translation is CATQQGAYTDTQYF.

The chain joins TRBV6-1 to TRBJ1-5; D is unresolved. The CDR3 is 15 amino acids. Germline loops: CDR1 MNHNS, CDR2 SASEGT. With 1 base removed from V and 2 bases from J, the gap between germline ends came to 9 bases. This chain's CDR3 is CASSEGYGGNQPQHF. The CDR3 DNA is TGTGCCAGCAGTGAAGGGTACGGTGGCAATCAGCCCCAGCATTTT.

This chain links TRBV5-5 with TRBJ1-2; D is undetermined. Per germline, CDR1 SGHKS and CDR2 YYEKEE (reference sequence). The CDR3 has 11 amino acids. V gave up 1 base and J gave up 9 bases, with 7 bases separating them. The CDR3 here is CASSLQFSYTF. In nucleotides, the CDR3 is TGTGCCAGCAGCTTGCAGTTTAGCTACACCTTC.

V usage is TRBV4-2 and J usage is TRBJ1-2, with 11 positions matching TRBD1. V lost 4 bases, J lost 7 bases, and 8 bases stayed unmatched. The CDR3 length is 15 residues. The V gene's germline CDR1 is LGHNA and CDR2 YNFKEQ. CDR3 nucleotides: TGTGCCAGCAGCCCTGGTGGGACAGGGGGTGGTGGCTACACCTTC. Protein: CASSPGGTGGGGYTF.

This chain joins TRBV19 and TRBJ2-5; 7 bases map to TRBD2. Trimming cost V 2 bases and J 3 bases; bases outside gene matches: 9. The CDR3 length is 16 residues. Germline V gene lookup returns CDR1 LNHDA and CDR2 SQIVND (reference sequence). CDR3 amino acids: CASSITPWAGEETQYF. CDR3 sequence (DNA): TGTGCCAGTAGTATAACTCCCTGGGCGGGAGAAGAGACCCAGTACTTC.

V usage is TRBV28 and J usage is TRBJ2-6, with 7 bases aligning to TRBD2. After removal of 6 bases from V and 4 bases from J, the junction contained 9 bases not matched to a gene. Germline V gene lookup returns CDR1 MDHEN and CDR2 SYDVKM. CDR3 length: 16 amino acids. The CDR3 coding sequence is TGTGCCAGCAGCCCGGGGAGGGTGTGGGGGGCCAACGTCCTGACTTTC. Its protein is CASSPGRVWGANVLTF.

This rearrangement joins TRBV19 to TRBJ2-5; D is uncertain. Germline values: CDR1 LNHDA, CDR2 SQIVND (reference sequence). V lost 4 bases, J lost 0 bases, and 6 bases lay in between. This CDR3 region has 13 residues. CDR3 sequence: CASSRSYQETQYF. The DNA for the CDR3 is TGTGCCAGTAGTAGGAGTTACCAAGAGACCCAGTACTTC. Looking up the rest from reference TRBV19 and TRBJ2-5 gives the full variable domain: DGGITQSPKYLFRKEGQNVTLSCEQNLNHDAMYWYRQDPGQGLRLIYYSQIVNDFQKGDIAEGYSVSREKKESFPLTVTSAQKNPTAFYLCASSRSYQETQYFGPGTRLLVL.

The J gene is TRBJ2-7, the V gene TRBV6-6, with 11 bases matching TRBD1. Germline V gene data show CDR1 as MNHNY and CDR2 as SVGAGI (reference sequence). J lost 2 bases, V lost 8 bases, and 11 bases had no gene match. The CDR3 is 16 residues long. The CDR3 DNA sequence: TGTGCCAGCGGGAAAGAGGGGGGACAGGGGGCCTACGAGCAGTACTTC. This translates into CASGKEGGQGAYEQYF.

This clone came up a few times. This chain uses TRBV7-6 with TRBJ2-7; D gene ambiguous. Germline values: CDR1 SGHVS, CDR2 FNYEAQ. V was shortened by 5 bases and J by 2 bases, with 16 bases between the two germline ends. This CDR3 region has 15 residues. CDR3 bases: TGTGCCAGCAGCCCCAGAGTGGGCTTTACCTACGAGCAGTACTTC. This sequence encodes CASSPRVGFTYEQYF.

The rearrangement uses TRBV11-2 and TRBJ2-2; D gene uncertain. This CDR3 contains 16 residues. Trimming removed 1 base at V and 4 bases at J, with 13 bases between. The germline V gene encodes CDR1 SGHAT and CDR2 FQNNGV. For the CDR3, the DNA is TGTGCCAGCAGCTTAGTGAGCTCTCCGGGCACCGGGGAGCTGTTTTTT. It specifies CASSLVSSPGTGELFF.